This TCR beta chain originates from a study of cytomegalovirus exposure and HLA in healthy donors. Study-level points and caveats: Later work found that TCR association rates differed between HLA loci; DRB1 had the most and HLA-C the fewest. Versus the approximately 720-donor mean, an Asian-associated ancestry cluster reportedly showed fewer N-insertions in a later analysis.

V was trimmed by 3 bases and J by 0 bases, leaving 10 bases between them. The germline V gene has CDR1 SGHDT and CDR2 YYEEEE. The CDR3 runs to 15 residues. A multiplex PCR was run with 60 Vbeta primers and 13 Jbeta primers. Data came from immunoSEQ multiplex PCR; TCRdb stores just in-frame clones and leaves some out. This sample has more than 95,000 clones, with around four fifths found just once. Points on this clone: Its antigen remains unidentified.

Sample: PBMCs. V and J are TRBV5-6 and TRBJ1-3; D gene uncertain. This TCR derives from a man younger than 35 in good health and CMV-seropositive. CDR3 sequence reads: CASSSGFISGNTIYF. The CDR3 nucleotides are TGTGCCAGCAGCTCAGGATTCATCTCTGGAAACACCATATATTTT. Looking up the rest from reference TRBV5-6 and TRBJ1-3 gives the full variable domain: DAGVTQSPTHLIKTRGQQVTLRCSPKSGHDTVSWYQQALGQGPQFIFQYYEEEERQRGNFPDRFSGHQFPNYSSELNVNALLLGDSALYLCASSSGFISGNTIYFGEGSWLTVV.